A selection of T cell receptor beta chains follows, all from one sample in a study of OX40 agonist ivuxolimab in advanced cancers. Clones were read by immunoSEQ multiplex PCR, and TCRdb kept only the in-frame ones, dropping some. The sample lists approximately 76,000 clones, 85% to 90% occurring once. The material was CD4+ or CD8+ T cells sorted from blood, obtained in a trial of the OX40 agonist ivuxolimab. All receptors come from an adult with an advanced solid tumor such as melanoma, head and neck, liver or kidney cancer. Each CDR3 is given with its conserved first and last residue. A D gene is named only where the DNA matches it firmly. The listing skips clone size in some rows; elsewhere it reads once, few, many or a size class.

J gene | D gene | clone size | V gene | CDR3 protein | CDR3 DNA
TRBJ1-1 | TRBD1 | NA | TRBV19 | CASCTGTGRVAEAFF | TGTGCCAGTTGTACCGGGACAGGGAGAGTTGCTGAAGCTTTCTTT
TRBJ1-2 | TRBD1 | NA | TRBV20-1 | CSRDRGHGYTF | TGCAGTAGGGACAGGGGGCATGGCTACACCTTC
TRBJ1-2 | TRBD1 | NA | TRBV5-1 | CASSPRRGQGTHGYTF | TGCGCCAGCAGCCCGCGGCGTGGACAGGGTACCCATGGCTACACCTTC
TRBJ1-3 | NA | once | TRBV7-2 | CASSLGTSGNTIYF | TGTGCCAGCAGCTTAGGGACCTCTGGAAACACCATATATTTT
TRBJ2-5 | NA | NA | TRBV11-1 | CASSLGWETQYF | TGTGCCAGCAGCTTAGGGTGGGAGACCCAGTACTTC
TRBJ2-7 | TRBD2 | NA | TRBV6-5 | CASSYRVSGRYEQYF | TGTGCCAGCAGTTACAGGGTTAGCGGGAGATACGAGCAGTACTTC
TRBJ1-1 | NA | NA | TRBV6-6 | CASRNDRTEAFF | TGTGCCAGCAGGAACGACCGAACTGAAGCTTTCTTT
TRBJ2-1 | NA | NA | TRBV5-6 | CASSLIGGKGYNEQFF | TGTGCCAGCAGCTTGATCGGGGGTAAAGGGTACAATGAGCAGTTCTTC
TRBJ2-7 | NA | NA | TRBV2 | CASSEALRDPYEQYF | TGTGCCAGCAGTGAAGCGCTGAGGGACCCCTACGAGCAGTACTTC
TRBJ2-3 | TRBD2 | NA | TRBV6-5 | CATRGGGIGTDTQYF | TGTGCCACCCGTGGGGGGGGGATAGGCACAGATACGCAGTATTTT
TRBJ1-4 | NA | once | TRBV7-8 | CASSLRQTATNEKLFF | TGTGCCAGCAGCTTACGGCAGACTGCAACTAATGAAAAACTGTTTTTT
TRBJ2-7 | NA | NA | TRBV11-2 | CASSLDLGQGTYEQYF | TGTGCCAGCAGCTTAGATCTAGGGCAGGGGACCTACGAGCAGTACTTC
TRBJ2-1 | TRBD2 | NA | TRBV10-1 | CASSDPSGSYNEQFF | TGCGCCAGCAGTGATCCTAGCGGCTCCTACAATGAGCAGTTCTTC
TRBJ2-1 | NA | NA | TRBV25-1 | CASCSRGSYNEQFF | TGTGCCAGCTGTTCACGTGGGAGCTACAATGAGCAGTTCTTC
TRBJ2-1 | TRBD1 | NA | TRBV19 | CASSIGTGGNEQFF | TGTGCCAGTAGTATAGGGACAGGGGGCAATGAGCAGTTCTTC
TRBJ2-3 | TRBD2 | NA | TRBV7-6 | CASSSIIAGGQNTQYF | TGTGCCAGCAGCTCTATTATAGCGGGGGGTCAGAATACGCAGTATTTT
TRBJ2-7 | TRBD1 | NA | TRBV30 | CAWSGGDRATYEQYF | TGTGCCTGGAGTGGTGGAGACAGGGCCACCTACGAGCAGTACTTC
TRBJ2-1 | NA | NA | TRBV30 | CAWNRDSYNEQFF | TGTGCCTGGAACAGGGACTCCTACAATGAGCAGTTCTTC
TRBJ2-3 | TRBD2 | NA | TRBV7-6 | CASSNPGGASDTQYF | TGTGCCAGCAGCAACCCGGGGGGGGCGTCAGATACGCAGTATTTT
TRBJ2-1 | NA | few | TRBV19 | CASSIGPSQFF | TGTGCCAGTAGTATAGGGCCGAGCCAGTTCTTC
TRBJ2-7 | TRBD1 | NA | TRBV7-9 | CASSLSGTGLTRGYEQYF | TGTGCCAGCAGCTTAAGTGGGACAGGGCTAACAAGGGGCTACGAGCAGTACTTC
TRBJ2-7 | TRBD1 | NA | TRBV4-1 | CASSQGQGSTYEQYF | TGCGCCAGCAGCCAGGGACAGGGGTCCACCTACGAGCAGTACTTC
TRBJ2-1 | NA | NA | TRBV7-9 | CASTLDIYNEQFF | TGTGCCAGCACCTTGGACATCTACAATGAGCAGTTCTTC
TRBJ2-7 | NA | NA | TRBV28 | CASSLGGYEQYF | TGTGCCAGCAGTTTAGGGGGGTACGAGCAGTACTTC
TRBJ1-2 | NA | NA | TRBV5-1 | CASSLGTDLYGYTF | TGCGCCAGCAGCTTGGGGACAGACTTATATGGCTACACCTTC
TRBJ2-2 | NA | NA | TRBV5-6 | CASSLGLVVGDGELFF | TGTGCCAGCAGCTTGGGCCTAGTGGTCGGGGACGGGGAGCTGTTTTTT
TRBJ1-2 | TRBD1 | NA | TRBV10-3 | CAISEFLDRGREGYGYTF | TGTGCCATCAGTGAATTCTTGGACAGGGGGCGGGAAGGCTATGGCTACACCTTC
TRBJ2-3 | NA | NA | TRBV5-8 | CASSLVLAGTDTQYF | TGTGCCAGCAGCTTGGTACTAGCCGGCACAGATACGCAGTATTTT
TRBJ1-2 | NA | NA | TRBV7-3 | CASSPGQATGYTF | TGTGCCAGCAGCCCCGGGCAGGCCACTGGCTACACCTTC
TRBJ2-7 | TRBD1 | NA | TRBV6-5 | CASSYTGTGRNEQYF | TGTGCCAGCAGTTACACGGGGACAGGGAGAAACGAGCAGTACTTC
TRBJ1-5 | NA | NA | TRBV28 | CASRGPGGGQPQHF | TGTGCCAGCAGGGGCCCCGGGGGCGGTCAGCCCCAGCATTTT
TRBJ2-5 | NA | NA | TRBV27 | CASSLSGRGETQYF | TGTGCCAGCAGTTTATCGGGCAGGGGAGAGACCCAGTACTTC
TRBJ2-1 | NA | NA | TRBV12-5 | CASGPQGTGYNEQFF | TGTGCTAGTGGCCCCCAGGGGACGGGCTACAATGAGCAGTTCTTC
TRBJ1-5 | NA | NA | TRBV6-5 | CASRPTGMGQPQHF | TGTGCCAGCAGACCCACAGGGATGGGTCAGCCCCAGCATTTT
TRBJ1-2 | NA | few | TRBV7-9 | CASSLEGYGYTF | TGTGCCAGCAGCTTAGAGGGCTATGGCTACACCTTC
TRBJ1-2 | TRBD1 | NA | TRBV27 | CASSFGGQAMVGYTF | TGTGCCAGCAGTTTTGGAGGACAGGCGATGGTTGGCTACACCTTC